This T cell receptor beta chain was documented in a study of cytomegalovirus exposure and HLA in healthy donors. Findings of the study overall: Rarity marked most TCR sequences, yet some public TCRs occurred in many donors. In vitro experiments confirmed that three CMV-associated chains were specific for CMV antigens.

In this sample, this clone turned up many times. What it binds is unknown. Assay: immunoSEQ multiplex PCR; the TCRdb copy retains only in-frame clones and omits some. In the table there are 200,000 to 250,000 clones, approximately 80% of which are singletons. CDR3 length equals 15 residues. CDR1 is SGHRS, CDR2 YFSETQ, per germline. Trimming at V came to 0 bases and at J to 4 bases, leaving 4 bases not matched to a gene. The sequence came from a woman aged 30 to 39 in good health and CMV-seropositive. The sequencing sample was made of PBMCs. This chain links TRBV5-1 with TRBJ1-5; the match to TRBD1 covers 7 bases. CDR3 region: CASSLGTGVNQPQHF. CDR3 DNA sequence: TGCGCCAGCAGCTTGGGAACAGGGGTTAATCAGCCCCAGCATTTT.